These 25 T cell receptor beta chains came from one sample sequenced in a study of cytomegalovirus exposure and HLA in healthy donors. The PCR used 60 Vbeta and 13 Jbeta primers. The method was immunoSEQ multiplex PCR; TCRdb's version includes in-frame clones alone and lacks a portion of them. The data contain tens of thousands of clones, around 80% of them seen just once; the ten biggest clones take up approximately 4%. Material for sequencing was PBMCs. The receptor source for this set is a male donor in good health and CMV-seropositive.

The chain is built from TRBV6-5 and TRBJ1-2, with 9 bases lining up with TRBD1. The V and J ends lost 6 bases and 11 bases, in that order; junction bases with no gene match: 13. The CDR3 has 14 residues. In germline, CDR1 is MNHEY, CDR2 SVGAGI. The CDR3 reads CASSPDRGAFKYTF. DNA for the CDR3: TGTGCCAGCAGCCCGGACAGGGGCGCCTTTAAGTACACCTTC.

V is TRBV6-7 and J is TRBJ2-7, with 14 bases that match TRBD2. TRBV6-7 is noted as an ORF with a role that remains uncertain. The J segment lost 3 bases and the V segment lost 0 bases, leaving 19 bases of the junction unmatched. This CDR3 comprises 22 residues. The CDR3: CASSYSTGPGLAGASPNYEQYF. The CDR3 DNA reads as TGTGCCAGCAGTTACTCGACAGGGCCGGGACTAGCGGGAGCTTCCCCAAACTACGAGCAGTACTTC.

The CDR3 nucleotides are TGTGCCAGCAGCTTCGGACAGTATGGCTACACCTTC. Protein: CASSFGQYGYTF. V usage is TRBV5-5 and J usage is TRBJ1-2; D is possibly TRBD1 (6 bases). Looked up from germline, CDR1 is SGHKS and CDR2 is YYEKEE (reference sequence). V was trimmed by 2 bases and J by 5 bases, leaving 7 bases between them. This CDR3 is built from 12 residues.

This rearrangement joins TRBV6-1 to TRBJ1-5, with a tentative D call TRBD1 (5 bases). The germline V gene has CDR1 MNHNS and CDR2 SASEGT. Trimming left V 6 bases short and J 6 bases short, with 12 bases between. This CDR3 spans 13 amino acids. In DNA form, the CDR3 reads TGTGCCAGCAGGGGGGGGAGTGGTCAGCCCCAGCATTTT. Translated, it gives CASRGGSGQPQHF.

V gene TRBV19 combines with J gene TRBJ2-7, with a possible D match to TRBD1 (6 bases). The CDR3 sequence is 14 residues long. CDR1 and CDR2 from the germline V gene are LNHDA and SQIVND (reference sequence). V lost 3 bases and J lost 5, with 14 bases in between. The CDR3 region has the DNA TGTGCCAGTAGTATGGATTCAGGGGACGACGAGCAGTACTTC. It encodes CASSMDSGDDEQYF. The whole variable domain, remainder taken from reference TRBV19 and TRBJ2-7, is DGGITQSPKYLFRKEGQNVTLSCEQNLNHDAMYWYRQDPGQGLRLIYYSQIVNDFQKGDIAEGYSVSREKKESFPLTVTSAQKNPTAFYLCASSMDSGDDEQYFGPGTRLTVT.

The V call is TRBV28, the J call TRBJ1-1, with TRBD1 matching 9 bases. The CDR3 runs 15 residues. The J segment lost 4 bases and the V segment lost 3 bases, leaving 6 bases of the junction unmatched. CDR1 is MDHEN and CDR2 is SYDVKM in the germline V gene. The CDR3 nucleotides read TGTGCCAGCAGTTTGGACAGGGGTCGTCCCACTGAAGCTTTCTTT. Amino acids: CASSLDRGRPTEAFF.

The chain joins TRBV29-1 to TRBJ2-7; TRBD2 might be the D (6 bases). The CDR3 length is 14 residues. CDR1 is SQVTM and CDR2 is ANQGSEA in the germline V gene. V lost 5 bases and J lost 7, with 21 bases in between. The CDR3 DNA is TGCAGCGTTTCCTCGGAGACGGGAGTGAGGGAGCAGTACTTC. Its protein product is CSVSSETGVREQYF.

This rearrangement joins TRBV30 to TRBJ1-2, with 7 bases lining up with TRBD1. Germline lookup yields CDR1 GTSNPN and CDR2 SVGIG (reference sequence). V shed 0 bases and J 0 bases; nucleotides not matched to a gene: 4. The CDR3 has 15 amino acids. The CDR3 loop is CAWSVARGTNYGYTF. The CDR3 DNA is TGTGCCTGGAGTGTAGCCAGGGGGACTAACTATGGCTACACCTTC.

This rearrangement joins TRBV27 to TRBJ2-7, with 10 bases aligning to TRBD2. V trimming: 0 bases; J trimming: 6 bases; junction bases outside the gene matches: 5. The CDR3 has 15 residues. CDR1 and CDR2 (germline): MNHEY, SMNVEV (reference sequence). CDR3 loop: CASSLSLAGAGEQYF. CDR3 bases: TGTGCCAGCAGTTTATCTCTAGCGGGGGCAGGCGAGCAGTACTTC.

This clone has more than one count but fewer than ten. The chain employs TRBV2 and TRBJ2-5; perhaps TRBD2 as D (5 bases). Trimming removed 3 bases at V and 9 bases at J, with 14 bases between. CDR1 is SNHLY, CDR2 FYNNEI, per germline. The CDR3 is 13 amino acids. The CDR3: CASSDGGAVAQYF. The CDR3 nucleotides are TGTGCCAGCAGTGATGGAGGAGCGGTGGCCCAGTACTTC.

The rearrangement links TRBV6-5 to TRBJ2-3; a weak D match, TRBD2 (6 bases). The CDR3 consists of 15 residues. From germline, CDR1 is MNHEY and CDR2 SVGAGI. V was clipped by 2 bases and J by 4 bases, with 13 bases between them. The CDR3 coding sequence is TGTGCCAGCAGTTACCGGGGGTTCAGGGCAGATACGCAGTATTTT. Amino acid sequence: CASSYRGFRADTQYF.

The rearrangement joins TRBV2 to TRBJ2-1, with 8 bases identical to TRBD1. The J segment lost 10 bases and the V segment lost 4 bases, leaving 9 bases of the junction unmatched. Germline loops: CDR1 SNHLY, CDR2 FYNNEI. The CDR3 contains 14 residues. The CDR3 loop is CASSGRDRWGEQFF. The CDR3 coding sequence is TGTGCCAGCAGTGGCCGGGACAGGTGGGGGGAGCAGTTCTTC.

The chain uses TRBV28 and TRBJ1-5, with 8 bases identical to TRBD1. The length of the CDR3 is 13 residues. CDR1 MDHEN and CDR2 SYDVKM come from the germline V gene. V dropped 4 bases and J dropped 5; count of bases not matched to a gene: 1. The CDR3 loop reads CASSSTGDQPQHF. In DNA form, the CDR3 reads TGTGCCAGCAGTTCGACAGGGGATCAGCCCCAGCATTTT. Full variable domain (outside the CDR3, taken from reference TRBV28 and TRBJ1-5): DVKVTQSSRYLVKRTGEKVFLECVQDMDHENMFWYRQDPGLGLRLIYFSYDVKMKEKGDIPEGYSVSREKKERFSLILESASTNQTSMYLCASSSTGDQPQHFGDGTRLSIL.

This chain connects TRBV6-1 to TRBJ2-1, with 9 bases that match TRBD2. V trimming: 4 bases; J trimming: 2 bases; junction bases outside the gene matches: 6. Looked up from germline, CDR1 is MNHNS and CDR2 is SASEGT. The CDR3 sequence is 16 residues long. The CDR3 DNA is TGTGCCAGCAGTGTTTGGGCGGGAGGGACCTACAATGAGCAGTTCTTC. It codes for CASSVWAGGTYNEQFF.

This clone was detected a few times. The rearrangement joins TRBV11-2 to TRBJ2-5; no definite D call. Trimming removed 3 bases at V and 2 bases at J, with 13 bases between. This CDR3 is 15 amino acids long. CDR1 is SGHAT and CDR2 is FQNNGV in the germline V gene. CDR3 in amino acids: CASSFWASPQETQYF. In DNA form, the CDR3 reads TGTGCCAGCAGCTTCTGGGCGTCCCCACAAGAGACCCAGTACTTC.

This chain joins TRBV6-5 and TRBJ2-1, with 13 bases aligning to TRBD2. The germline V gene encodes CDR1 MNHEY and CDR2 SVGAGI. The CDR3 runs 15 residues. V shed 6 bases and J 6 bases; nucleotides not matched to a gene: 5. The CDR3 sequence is CASSQLAGGRNEQFF. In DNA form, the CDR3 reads TGTGCCAGCAGCCAACTAGCGGGAGGGCGCAATGAGCAGTTCTTC.

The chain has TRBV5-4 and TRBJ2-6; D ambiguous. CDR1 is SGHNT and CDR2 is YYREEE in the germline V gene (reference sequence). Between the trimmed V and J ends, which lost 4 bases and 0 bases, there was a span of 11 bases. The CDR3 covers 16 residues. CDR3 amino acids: CASSDKARSGANVLTF. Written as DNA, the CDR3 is TGTGCCAGCAGCGACAAAGCCCGCTCTGGGGCCAACGTCCTGACTTTC.

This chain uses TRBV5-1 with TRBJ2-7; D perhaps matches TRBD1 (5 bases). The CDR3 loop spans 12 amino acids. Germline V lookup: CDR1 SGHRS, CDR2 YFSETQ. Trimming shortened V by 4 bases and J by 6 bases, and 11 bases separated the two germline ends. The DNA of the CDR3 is TGCGCCAGCAGCCTGGAAGGGGTCGAGCAGTACTTC. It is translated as CASSLEGVEQYF.

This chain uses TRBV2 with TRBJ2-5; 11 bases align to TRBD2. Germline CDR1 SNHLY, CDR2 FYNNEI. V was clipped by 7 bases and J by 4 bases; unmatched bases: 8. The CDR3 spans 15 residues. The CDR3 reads CASTSTGTSGETQYF. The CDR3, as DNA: TGTGCCAGCACTAGCACCGGGACTAGCGGAGAGACCCAGTACTTC.

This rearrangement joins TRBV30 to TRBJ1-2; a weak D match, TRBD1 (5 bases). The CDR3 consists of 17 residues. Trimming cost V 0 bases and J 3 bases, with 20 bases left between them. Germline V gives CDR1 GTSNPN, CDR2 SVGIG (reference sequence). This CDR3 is CAWSVAGTRGEHYGYTF. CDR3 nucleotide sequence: TGTGCCTGGAGTGTAGCGGGAACCCGGGGGGAGCACTATGGCTACACCTTC. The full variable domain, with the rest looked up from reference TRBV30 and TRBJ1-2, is SQTIHQWPATLVQPVGSPLSLECTVEGTSNPNLYWYRQAAGRGLQLLFYSVGIGQISSEVPQNLSASRPQDRQFILSSKKLLLSDSGFYLCAWSVAGTRGEHYGYTFGSGTRLTVV.

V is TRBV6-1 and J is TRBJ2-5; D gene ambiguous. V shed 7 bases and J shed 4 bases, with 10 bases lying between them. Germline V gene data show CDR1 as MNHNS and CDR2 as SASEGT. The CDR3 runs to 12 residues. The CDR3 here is CASTPRPETQYF. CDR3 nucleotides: TGTGCCAGCACCCCCCGTCCAGAGACCCAGTACTTC.

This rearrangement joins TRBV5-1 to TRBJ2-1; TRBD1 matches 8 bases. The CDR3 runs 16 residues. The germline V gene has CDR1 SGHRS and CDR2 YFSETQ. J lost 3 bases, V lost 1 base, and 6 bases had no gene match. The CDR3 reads CASSLRMGQDYNEQFF. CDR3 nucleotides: TGCGCCAGCAGCTTGAGAATGGGACAGGACTACAATGAGCAGTTCTTC.

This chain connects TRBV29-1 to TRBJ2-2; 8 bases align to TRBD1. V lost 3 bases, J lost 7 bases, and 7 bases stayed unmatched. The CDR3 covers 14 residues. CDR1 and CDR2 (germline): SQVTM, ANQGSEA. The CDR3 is CSVEQGAQGGELFF. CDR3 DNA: TGCAGCGTTGAGCAGGGGGCGCAAGGCGGGGAGCTGTTTTTT.

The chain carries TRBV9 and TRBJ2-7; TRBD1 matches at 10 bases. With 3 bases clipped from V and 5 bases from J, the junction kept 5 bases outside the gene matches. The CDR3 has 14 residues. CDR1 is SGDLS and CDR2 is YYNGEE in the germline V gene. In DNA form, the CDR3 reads TGTGCCAGCAGCGAGACAGGGGGCATCGACGAGCAGTACTTC. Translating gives CASSETGGIDEQYF.

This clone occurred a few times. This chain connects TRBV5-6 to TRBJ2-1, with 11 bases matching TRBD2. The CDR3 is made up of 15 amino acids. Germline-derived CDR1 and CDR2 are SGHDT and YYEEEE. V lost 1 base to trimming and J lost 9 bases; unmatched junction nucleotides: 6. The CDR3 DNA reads TGTGCCAGCAGCTTGAGACTAGCGGGACCTGTTGAGCAGTTCTTC. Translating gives CASSLRLAGPVEQFF.